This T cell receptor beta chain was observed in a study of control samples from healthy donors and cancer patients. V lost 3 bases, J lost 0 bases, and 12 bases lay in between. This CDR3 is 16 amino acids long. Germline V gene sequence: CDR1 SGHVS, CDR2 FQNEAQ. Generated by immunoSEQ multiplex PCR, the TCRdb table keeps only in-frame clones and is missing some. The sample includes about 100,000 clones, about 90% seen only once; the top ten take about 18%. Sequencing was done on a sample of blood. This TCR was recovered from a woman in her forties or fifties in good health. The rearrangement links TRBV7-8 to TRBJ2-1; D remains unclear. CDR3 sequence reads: CASSFYFSSSYNEQFF. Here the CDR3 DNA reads TGTGCCAGCAGCTTCTACTTCTCGAGCTCCTACAATGAGCAGTTCTTC.